The 5 T cell receptor beta chains in this list originate from one sample, sequenced in a study of cytomegalovirus exposure and HLA in healthy donors. The study ran its PCR with 60 Vbeta and 13 Jbeta primers. Measured with immunoSEQ multiplex PCR; TCRdb has only the in-frame clones, and not every one. The sample has about 120,000 clones; around 80% are singletons. The specimen was PBMCs. These receptors were obtained from a female donor in good health and CMV-seropositive.

The chain is built from TRBV2 and TRBJ1-2; D is possibly TRBD1 (5 bases). The ends were cut back, 6 bases at V and 4 bases at J, with 9 bases in the middle. Germline CDR1 is SNHLY and CDR2 is FYNNEI. The CDR3 runs 12 residues. CDR3 region: CASSSQAYGYTF. In nucleotides, the CDR3 is TGTGCCAGCAGCTCACAGGCCTATGGCTACACCTTC. The full variable domain, its missing parts supplied by reference TRBV2 and TRBJ1-2, is EPEVTQTPSHQVTQMGQEVILRCVPISNHLYFYWYRQILGQKVEFLVSFYNNEISEKSEIFDDQFSVERPDGSNFTLKIRSTKLEDSAMYFCASSSQAYGYTFGSGTRLTVV.

The genes are TRBV30 and TRBJ1-5; D is perhaps TRBD1 (6 bases). This CDR3 is 15 amino acids long. In germline, CDR1 is GTSNPN, CDR2 SVGIG (reference sequence). V was cut by 0 bases and J by 4 bases, with 13 bases left in between. DNA of the CDR3: TGTGCCTGGAGTGTACCAGGGGCACAAAATCAGCCCCAGCATTTT. Encoded protein: CAWSVPGAQNQPQHF.

V and J are TRBV15 and TRBJ2-7, with a weak D call TRBD2 (5 bases). V dropped 3 bases and J dropped 6 bases, with 15 bases sitting between them. Germline CDR1 reads LNHNV; CDR2 reads YYDKDF (reference sequence). There are 14 residues in the CDR3. The CDR3 loop is CATSSTGYGFEQYF. CDR3 nucleotides: TGTGCCACCAGCAGCACGGGGTATGGATTCGAGCAGTACTTC.

The chain carries TRBV5-1 and TRBJ1-6; D ambiguous. This CDR3 comprises 12 residues. Trimming cost V 3 bases and J 8 bases, with 6 bases left between them. Per germline, CDR1 SGHRS and CDR2 YFSETQ. The CDR3 loop is CASSYRDSPLHF. The CDR3 bases are TGCGCCAGCAGCTATCGGGATTCACCCCTCCACTTT.

The chain is built from TRBV2 and TRBJ1-6; D unresolved. Per germline, CDR1 SNHLY and CDR2 FYNNEI. Trimming stripped 6 bases from V and 10 bases from J, with 16 bases between. The CDR3 has 14 residues. CDR3 in DNA: TGTGCCAGCAGGGACCGGGGAGACGGGTCACCCCTCCACTTT. Translation gives CASRDRGDGSPLHF.